A selection of T cell receptor beta chains follows, all from one sample in a study of blood T cell repertoires in COVID-19. Here immunoSEQ multiplex PCR was the method, and the copy in TCRdb shows in-frame clones only, minus some. The table has approximately 57,000 clones, about 86% seen once; the top ten hold 4%. Specimen: peripheral blood. Receptor source: a middle-aged man with acute or convalescent COVID-19. CDR3s include the opening cysteine and the closing phenylalanine or tryptophan. Only some rows state a clone size, as once, few, many or a class for expanded clones.

TRBJ1-5,17,.,TRBV19,CASRGNGGLYSNQPQHF
TRBJ2-7,15,.,TRBV11-3,CASSLESGPSYEQYF
TRBJ1-5,22,few,TRBV5-1,CASSLYPPPKNTAKHSNQPQHF
TRBJ1-5,13,.,TRBV19,CASSHRTDQPQHF
TRBJ2-1,13,.,TRBV7-9,CASSIDFYNEQFF
TRBJ2-3,15,.,TRBV18,CASSRTSGGIDTQYF
TRBJ2-1,15,.,TRBV4-1,CASSQVAENYNEQFF
TRBJ1-5,14,.,TRBV2,CASRGRGNWAPQHF
TRBJ1-6,19,.,TRBV18,CASSPPWQGGSSYNSPLHF
TRBJ2-6,16,.,TRBV18,CASSPLGGQGANVLTF
TRBJ2-2,15,once,TRBV7-9,CASSFWTGGTGELFF
TRBJ1-2,14,.,TRBV25-1,CASSATASNYGYTF
TRBJ2-3,16,.,TRBV4-1,CASSFSKGGSTDTQYF
TRBJ2-7,14,.,TRBV13,CASSLGDRPYEQYF
TRBJ2-1,15,.,TRBV11-3,CASSPGGSSYNEQFF
TRBJ2-3,19,.,TRBV5-4,CASSLGGLRGLGKADTQYF
TRBJ2-7,13,few,TRBV7-8,CASSAGFAYEQYF
TRBJ2-1,15,.,TRBV11-3,CASSARDSYYNEQFF
TRBJ2-1,12,once,TRBV24-1,CATGTVYNEQFF
TRBJ2-5,16,.,TRBV6-5,CASSYPRGQGGETQYF
TRBJ2-5,15,.,TRBV7-3,CASSLTNSGGETQYF
TRBJ1-1,13,.,TRBV15,CATSRDYQGGAFF
TRBJ2-3,15,.,TRBV5-1,CASSSQASPADTQYF
TRBJ1-1,15,.,TRBV19,CASSTAGGARTEAFF